The 26 T cell receptor beta chains in this list originate from one sample, sequenced in a study of regulatory T cells in long-lasting Graves disease. With iRepertoire HTBI primers and Arm-PCR of CDR3 regions, TCR beta libraries were built. TCRdb ran MiXCR on the multiplex PCR reads and lists one entry per CDR3 protein. The sample shows a few hundred thousand distinct CDR3 sequences, roughly 18% of them seen only once. Time point of the sample: newly diagnosed GD, antithyroid drugs for less than 3 months. PBMC RNA served as the TCR library source. This material consisted of peripheral blood mononuclear cells (PBMCs), taken at new diagnosis, from a patient treated with antithyroid drugs. The receptors stem from a female donor with Graves disease.

This clonotype was seen repeatedly, ten times or more. V gene TRBV29-1 combines with J gene TRBJ2-1; TRBD1 agrees at 10 bases. This CDR3 is built from 15 residues. V dropped 4 bases and J dropped 5; count of bases not matched to a gene: 8. CDR1 is SQVTM, CDR2 ANQGSEA, per germline. CDR3 sequence (DNA): TGCAGCGTTGCCCTCGGGACAGGGGTTAACAATGAGCAGTTCTTC. It is translated as CSVALGTGVNNEQFF.

This clonotype was counted many times. The chain carries TRBV12-3 or TRBV12-4 and TRBJ2-3; the D gene is possibly TRBD2 (5 bases). Trimming took off 5 bases at V and 1 base at J, with 7 bases between the two ends. The CDR3 runs to 13 residues. This CDR3 reads CASSNSGTDTQYF. For the CDR3, the DNA is TGTGCCAGCAGTAATAGCGGCACAGATACGCAGTATTTT.

This clonotype was seen many times. The V call is TRBV5-5, the J call TRBJ1-2, with 7 bases identical to TRBD1. Germline trimming cut 5 bases from V and 5 bases from J; bases unmatched to any gene: 6. The germline V gene has CDR1 SGHKS and CDR2 YYEKEE (reference sequence). The CDR3 extends over 13 amino acids. The CDR3 DNA is TGTGCCAGCAGTTCCGGGACAGATTATGGCTACACCTTC. Amino acid sequence: CASSSGTDYGYTF.

In its sample, this clonotype was seen many times. The V gene is TRBV20-1, the J gene TRBJ2-5, with D unclear. The germline CDR1 and CDR2 sequences are DFQATT and SNEGSKA (reference sequence). This CDR3 contains 13 residues. V lost 2 bases and J 1 base, leaving 8 bases between the germline ends. As DNA, the CDR3 is TGCAGTGCTAGAATTCGGGCCCAAGAGACCCAGTACTTC. It yields the protein CSARIRAQETQYF.

Many counts were recorded for this clonotype. The J gene is TRBJ2-2, the V gene TRBV7-9, with D unclear. The CDR3 spans 15 residues. Trimming pared 3 bases from V and 6 bases from J, leaving 14 bases between. Germline V gene data show CDR1 as SEHNR and CDR2 as FQNEAQ (reference sequence). CDR3 sequence: CASSLPSWGPGELFF. In DNA, the CDR3 is TGTGCCAGCAGCTTGCCTAGTTGGGGTCCCGGGGAGCTGTTTTTT.

This clonotype was seen a handful of times. This chain connects TRBV7-9 to TRBJ2-7; TRBD1 matches at 7 bases. Germline-derived CDR1 and CDR2 are SEHNR and FQNEAQ (reference sequence). V dropped 5 bases and J dropped 0; count of bases not matched to a gene: 13. This CDR3 has 17 residues. CDR3 bases: TGTGCCAGCAGCCAACCTTCGGACAGGACGAGCTCCTACGAGCAGTACTTC. Translation gives CASSQPSDRTSSYEQYF. The variable domain in full, completed from reference TRBV7-9 and TRBJ2-7, reads DTGVSQNPRHKITKRGQNVTFRCDPISEHNRLYWYRQTLGQGPEFLTYFQNEAQLEKSRLLSDRFSAERPKGSFSTLEIQRTEQGDSAMYLCASSQPSDRTSSYEQYFGPGTRLTVT.

This clonotype was found many times. The rearrangement links TRBV4-2 to TRBJ2-3; 9 nucleotides agree with TRBD2. Looked up from germline, CDR1 is LGHNA and CDR2 is YNFKEQ. J lost 5 bases, V lost 1 base, and 10 bases had no gene match. There are 17 residues in the CDR3. CDR3 sequence: CASSQGSASGTGDTQYF. The CDR3 nucleotides read TGTGCCAGCAGCCAAGGTTCGGCTAGCGGGACGGGAGATACGCAGTATTTT.

This clonotype showed up many times. The gene calls are TRBV11-2 and TRBJ2-3; no firm D call. Per germline, CDR1 SGHAT and CDR2 FQNNGV. The CDR3 has 15 amino acids. With 5 bases removed from V and 1 base from J, the gap between germline ends came to 13 bases. Here the CDR3 reads CASSPRVVGTDTQYF. The CDR3, as DNA: TGTGCCAGCAGCCCTCGGGTCGTTGGCACAGATACGCAGTATTTT.

Many counts were recorded for this clonotype. The CDR3 sequence is CASASGGVGSGANVLTF. The CDR3 nucleotides read TGTGCCAGCGCTTCAGGGGGCGTTGGGTCTGGGGCCAACGTCCTGACTTTC. The rearrangement links TRBV6-2 or TRBV6-3 to TRBJ2-6; 8 bases fit TRBD1. The trim removed 8 bases at V and 1 base at J, leaving 10 bases unmatched. CDR1 MNHEY and CDR2 SVGEGT come from the germline V gene. The CDR3 is made up of 17 amino acids.

In its sample, this clonotype was seen many times. Here the CDR3 reads CASSLGINEQFF. DNA of the CDR3: TGTGCCAGCAGTTTAGGGATCAATGAGCAGTTCTTC. The chain recombines TRBV12-3 or TRBV12-4 with TRBJ2-1, with D uncertain. The CDR3 totals 12 residues. The V end was cut by 1 base, the J end by 6 bases, with 4 bases between.

This clonotype has ten or more counts. The chain uses TRBV19 and TRBJ2-2; 7 nucleotides agree with TRBD1. CDR1 and CDR2 (germline): LNHDA, SQIVND (reference sequence). Losses at the gene ends were 3 bases for V and 2 bases for J; bases not matched to a gene: 3. CDR3 length: 15 residues. The CDR3 nucleotides are TGTGCCAGTAGTATCAGGGACAGAAACACCGGGGAGCTGTTTTTT. This sequence encodes CASSIRDRNTGELFF. The variable domain in full, completed from reference TRBV19 and TRBJ2-2, reads DGGITQSPKYLFRKEGQNVTLSCEQNLNHDAMYWYRQDPGQGLRLIYYSQIVNDFQKGDIAEGYSVSREKKESFPLTVTSAQKNPTAFYLCASSIRDRNTGELFFGEGSRLTVL.

This clonotype has a handful of counts. Given a much more abundant clone one base away, this may be a read error. This chain joins TRBV12-3 or TRBV12-4 and TRBJ2-2; D is perhaps TRBD2 (5 bases). V was clipped by 0 bases and J by 5 bases, with 10 bases between them. This CDR3 contains 15 residues. The CDR3 DNA sequence: TGTGCCAGCAGTTTAGCCCTGAGCGGAACCGGGGAGCTGTTTTTT. Its translation: CASSLALSGTGELFF.

This clonotype has a count of ten or more. The rearrangement links TRBV10-3 to TRBJ1-3, with no clear D. This CDR3 is 14 amino acids long. Germline CDR1 and CDR2: ENHRY and SYGVKD. V was trimmed by 0 bases and J by 3 bases, leaving 6 bases between them. The CDR3, as DNA: TGTGCCATCAGTGAGTCGACCCTTGGAAACACCATATATTTT. It is translated as CAISESTLGNTIYF.

This clonotype was detected many times. The CDR3 sequence: CSARDPLGRVKRELQETQYF. CDR3 DNA: TGCAGTGCTAGAGATCCCCTCGGGCGCGTGAAAAGGGAGCTTCAGGAGACCCAGTACTTC. This chain joins TRBV20-1 and TRBJ2-5, with a weak D call TRBD2 (5 bases). Germline V gene lookup returns CDR1 DFQATT and CDR2 SNEGSKA (reference sequence). The CDR3 runs 20 residues. V lost 0 bases and J lost 5, with 31 bases in between.

At least ten counts were recorded for this clonotype. The gene calls are TRBV7-9 and TRBJ2-3; D not certain. The CDR3 runs 12 residues. The germline V and J ends were trimmed by 5 bases and 2 bases, with 5 bases remaining between them. CDR1 and CDR2 (germline): SEHNR, FQNEAQ (reference sequence). CDR3: CASSRITDTQYF. The CDR3 bases are TGTGCCAGCAGCCGAATCACAGATACGCAGTATTTT. Looking up the rest from reference TRBV7-9 and TRBJ2-3 gives the full variable domain: DTGVSQNPRHKITKRGQNVTFRCDPISEHNRLYWYRQTLGQGPEFLTYFQNEAQLEKSRLLSDRFSAERPKGSFSTLEIQRTEQGDSAMYLCASSRITDTQYFGPGTRLTVL.

This clonotype has at least ten counts. The chain is built from TRBV10-1 and TRBJ2-1; D might be TRBD2 (5 bases). V lost 6 bases and J lost 0, with 18 bases in between. Looked up from germline, CDR1 is WNHNN and CDR2 is SYGVQD (reference sequence). The CDR3 totals 17 residues. This chain's CDR3 is CASSPEGAAFSYNEQFF. In DNA, the CDR3 is TGCGCCAGCAGCCCCGAGGGAGCCGCTTTCTCCTACAATGAGCAGTTCTTC.

This clonotype was counted many times. The chain joins TRBV9 to TRBJ2-2, with 8 bases identical to TRBD2. The V segment lost 3 bases and the J segment 7 bases; nucleotides outside the gene matches: 5. Germline values: CDR1 SGDLS, CDR2 YYNGEE. This CDR3 contains 14 residues. In DNA, the CDR3 is TGTGCCAGCAGCGCCCGGGGGGGGAACGGGGAGCTGTTTTTT. It is translated as CASSARGGNGELFF.

There are many counts of this clonotype. This CDR3 is CASSYSGQGMNTEAFF. The CDR3 DNA reads TGTGCCAGCAGTTACTCAGGACAGGGAATGAACACTGAAGCTTTCTTT. This chain uses TRBV6-5 with TRBJ1-1; 8 bases fit TRBD1. Germline V CDR1 and CDR2: MNHEY, SVGAGI. With V trimmed by 0 bases and J by 0 bases, 3 bases remained unmatched. This CDR3 has 16 residues.

This clonotype came up many times. The chain uses TRBV5-4 and TRBJ2-5; 11 bases line up with TRBD2. V shed 2 bases and J 3 bases; nucleotides not matched to a gene: 0. CDR3 length equals 14 residues. Germline V gives CDR1 SGHNT, CDR2 YYREEE (reference sequence). For the CDR3, the DNA is TGTGCCAGCAGCTTACTAGCGGGAGAAGAGACCCAGTACTTC. This translates into CASSLLAGEETQYF.

This chain uses TRBV19 with TRBJ2-7; a weak D match, TRBD2 (5 bases). The V and J ends lost 7 bases and 1 base respectively, with 11 bases between them. The CDR3 is 13 amino acids. The germline V gene has CDR1 LNHDA and CDR2 SQIVND (reference sequence). The DNA for the CDR3 is TGTGCCAGTAATGAGGGTGGGTCCTACGAGCAGTACTTC. Translation gives CASNEGGSYEQYF.

As to this clonotype: With a much larger clone just one base away, this may be a read error. The J gene is TRBJ2-1, the V gene TRBV2; D may be TRBD2 (6 bases). The CDR3 has 13 amino acids. The V gene's germline CDR1 is SNHLY and CDR2 FYNNEI. The CDR3 DNA reads TGTGCCAGCAACGAAGCGGGCTACAATGAGCAGCTCTTC. This gives the protein CASNEAGYNEQLF.

A remark on this clonotype: A much more abundant neighbour one base away suggests this may be a read error. No conserved phenylalanine or tryptophan ends this CDR3, so it is likely a read error. This chain joins TRBV2 and TRBJ1-5; no clear D gene. This CDR3 contains 13 residues. Germline assignment: CDR1 SNHLY and CDR2 FYNNEI. The germline V and J ends were trimmed by 5 bases and 4 bases, with 9 bases remaining between them. CDR3 loop: CASSNDGNQPQHL. For the CDR3, the DNA is TGTGCCAGCAGTAATGACGGAAATCAGCCCCAGCATCTT.

The CDR3 coding sequence is TGTGCCAGCAGCAATCGTCGGGCCGCTTTCTTT. Protein product: CASSNRRAAFF. This rearrangement joins TRBV27 to TRBJ1-1; D ambiguous. This CDR3 has 11 amino acids. CDR1 and CDR2 (germline): MNHEY, SMNVEV (reference sequence). Between the trimmed V and J ends, which lost 6 bases and 11 bases, there was a span of 13 bases.

This clonotype occurred many times. The chain uses TRBV7-3 and TRBJ2-3; D might be TRBD2 (5 bases). CDR3 length: 15 amino acids. Germline CDR1 SGHTA, CDR2 FQGTGA. V was shortened by 2 bases and J by 5 bases, with 14 bases between the two germline ends. The CDR3: CASSLYRSAGDTQYF. CDR3 nucleotides: TGTGCCAGCAGCTTATATCGGAGTGCGGGAGATACGCAGTATTTT. The variable domain in full, completed from reference TRBV7-3 and TRBJ2-3, reads GAGVSQTPSNKVTEKGKYVELRCDPISGHTALYWYRQSLGQGPEFLIYFQGTGAADDSGLPNDRFFAVRPEGSVSTLKIQRTERGDSAVYLCASSLYRSAGDTQYFGPGTRLTVL.

In this sample, this clonotype turned up many times. The chain uses TRBV7-2 and TRBJ2-3, with 10 bases that match TRBD2. The CDR3 is 15 residues long. The germline V gene has CDR1 SGHTA and CDR2 FQGNSA. After removal of 1 base from V and 5 bases from J, the junction contained 3 bases not matched to a gene. CDR3 residues: CASSLGLAGEDTQYF. The CDR3 coding sequence is TGTGCCAGCAGCTTAGGGCTAGCGGGAGAAGATACGCAGTATTTT.

This clonotype was observed a handful of times. This sequence may be a read error, since a much larger clone differs from it by one base. The chain couples TRBV6-9 to TRBJ2-2; no firm D call. In germline, CDR1 is MNHGY, CDR2 SVAAGI. The CDR3 is 15 amino acids. V shed 0 bases and J shed 0 bases, with 5 bases lying between them. This CDR3 is CASSYSASNTGELFF. The CDR3 DNA reads TGTGCCAGCAGTTATTCGGCCTCGAACACCGGGGAGCTGTTTTTT.